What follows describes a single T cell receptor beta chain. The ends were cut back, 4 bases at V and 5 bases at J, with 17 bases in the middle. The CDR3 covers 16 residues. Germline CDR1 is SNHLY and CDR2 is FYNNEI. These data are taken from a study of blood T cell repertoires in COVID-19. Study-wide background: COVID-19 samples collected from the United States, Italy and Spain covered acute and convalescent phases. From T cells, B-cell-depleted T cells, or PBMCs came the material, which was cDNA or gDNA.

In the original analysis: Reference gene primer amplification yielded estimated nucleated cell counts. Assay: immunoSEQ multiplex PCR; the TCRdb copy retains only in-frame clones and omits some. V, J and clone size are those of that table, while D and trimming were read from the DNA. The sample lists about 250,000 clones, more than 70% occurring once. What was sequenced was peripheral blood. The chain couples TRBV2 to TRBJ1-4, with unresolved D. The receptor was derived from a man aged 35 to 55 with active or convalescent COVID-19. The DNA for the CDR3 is TGTGCCAGCAGTGGGTTTGTTTACACCACAAATGAAAAACTGTTTTTT. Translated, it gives CASSGFVYTTNEKLFF.